Listed here is a single T cell receptor beta chain. What it binds is not known. Stated time point: cycle 4 day 1 (C4D1), after five to seven weeks of nivolumab. Following autologous stem cell transplantation, relapse occurred in every patient, and exposure to brentuximab vedotin varied. The sample belongs to a study of PD-1 blockade in classical Hodgkin lymphoma. Study-wide points: The study found complete responders had baseline diversity similar to newly diagnosed patients. While CD8+ TCR diversity did not rise significantly by C4D1, CD4+ TCR diversity did.

V shed 6 bases, J shed 9 bases, and the junction held 7 bases outside the gene matches. There are 13 residues in the CDR3. Germline CDR1 and CDR2: MDHEN and SYDVKM. Profiling relied on immunoSEQ multiplex PCR, and the TCRdb table lists in-frame clones only, not all of them. Counted here are about 93,000 clones, roughly 78% occurring once; the ten biggest clones make up 8% to 9.5%. The source of this sequence is a human donor with classical Hodgkin lymphoma. This specimen was peripheral blood mononuclear cells (PBMCs), taken before the fourth cycle of nivolumab. The chain couples TRBV28 to TRBJ2-1; 8 bases fit TRBD2. For the CDR3, the DNA is TGTGCCAGCAGAACGGGAGGGGTGGGTGAGCAGTTCTTC. This codes for CASRTGGVGEQFF.